Included here is one T cell receptor (beta chain) sequence, with context. This sample stems from a study of cytomegalovirus exposure and HLA in healthy donors. Germline V lookup: CDR1 GTSNPN, CDR2 SVGIG (reference sequence). V shed 0 bases and J shed 8 bases, with 8 bases lying between them. The CDR3 extends over 12 amino acids. Sequencing was performed with immunoSEQ multiplex PCR; in TCRdb, only in-frame clones are kept and a portion is missing. The sample comprises about 240,000 clones, 86% of which are singletons, and over 0.95% rests with the top ten. What was sequenced was PBMCs. The V call is TRBV30, the J call TRBJ2-1, with D perhaps matching TRBD2 (6 bases). This TCR was sampled from a woman aged 25 to 39 in good health and CMV-seropositive. The CDR3 DNA sequence: TGTGCCTGGAGTGTGGGGGGTGATGAGCAGTTCTTC. It specifies CAWSVGGDEQFF. Together with reference TRBV30 and TRBJ2-1, the CDR3 gives the full variable domain: SQTIHQWPATLVQPVGSPLSLECTVEGTSNPNLYWYRQAAGRGLQLLFYSVGIGQISSEVPQNLSASRPQDRQFILSSKKLLLSDSGFYLCAWSVGGDEQFFGPGTRLTVL.